This TCR beta chain was retrieved from a study of T cell responses to AZD1222 COVID-19 vaccine. Study results and limitations: When two AZD1222 doses had been given, Spike-specific TCR breadth and depth rose.

The table came from immunoSEQ multiplex PCR; TCRdb's copy has only in-frame clones and leaves some out. The table includes 90,000 to 140,000 clones, approximately 92% detected once. CDR3 length equals 13 residues. V lost 2 bases, J lost 7 bases, and 4 bases stayed unmatched. Comment on this clone: What it binds is not known.

The source of this sequence is an adult who received the AZD1222 COVID-19 vaccine. The sequences come from peripheral blood, collected 28 days after the second AZD1222 dose. The rearrangement joins TRBV12-3 or TRBV12-4 to TRBJ1-2; 7 nucleotides align to TRBD1. For the CDR3, the DNA is TGTGCCAGCAGTTTATCCCGGGACAGTGGCTACACCTTC. Translating gives CASSLSRDSGYTF.